This is a list of T cell receptor beta chains from one sample in a study of T cells in localized non-small cell lung cancer. Repertoires were generated with immunoSEQ multiplex PCR, while TCRdb's copy carries only in-frame clones and drops some. The repertoire holds 17,000 or so clones, about 83% seen once, with nearly 35% in the top ten. The specimen was peripheral blood, collected before any cancer treatment. These receptors were taken from a male donor aged 60 or over with stage III lung adenocarcinoma. CDR3s leave out the opening cysteine and the closing phenylalanine or tryptophan. Clone size is not always given. Where it is, it says once, few, many or a class for expanded clones.

ASSSRSSYNSPLH NA TRBJ1-6 TRBV2
ASRSSRGSVDGYT NA TRBJ1-2 TRBV2
ASKISNTGELF NA TRBJ2-2 TRBV19
ASSYSQDEAF once TRBJ1-1 TRBV6-6
AWSVLVQETQY once TRBJ2-5 TRBV30
AWSFLSGGSDTQY NA TRBJ2-3 TRBV30
ASDGKETQY NA TRBJ2-5 TRBV2
ASSLPPGEENQPQH few TRBJ1-5 TRBV4-1
ASSQGTSGSKNIQY NA TRBJ2-4 TRBV4-1
ASSPNLREAPLH few TRBJ1-6 TRBV7-9
ASRSGHSGNTIY NA TRBJ1-3 TRBV6-1
ASRPEFNQPQH NA TRBJ1-5 TRBV2
ASSERDRGNEKLF NA TRBJ1-4 TRBV5-6
ASSVRDTGELF NA TRBJ2-2 TRBV19
ASSLDWGVTGELF NA TRBJ2-2 TRBV7-8
ASSLASGIGDQPQH medium-sized TRBJ1-5 TRBV7-6
ASRRGGEQF NA TRBJ2-1 TRBV6-5
ASSFLAGANTQY NA TRBJ2-3 TRBV5-1
ASSEAYGLAGRGGETQY NA TRBJ2-5 TRBV2
SVPGTSGGRGDTQY NA TRBJ2-3 TRBV29-1
ASSRGTANQETQY NA TRBJ2-5 TRBV18
ASSRGGPTNSPLH NA TRBJ1-6 TRBV7-9
ASSLVGRDRYNEQF NA TRBJ2-1 TRBV7-9
ASSLDGYSGNTIY once TRBJ1-3 TRBV11-2
ASSSRSSTSGGVVDTQY NA TRBJ2-3 TRBV7-6
ASSSSGTQGTQY NA TRBJ2-5 TRBV11-3
ASSRSGTTYNEQF NA TRBJ2-1 TRBV11-2
SANSGTEAF NA TRBJ1-1 TRBV20-1
ASRRTGDNEKLF once TRBJ1-4 TRBV5-1
ASSQDSNTEAF NA TRBJ1-1 TRBV2
ASSPPGQREKLF NA TRBJ1-4 TRBV18
ASSEVRGNYGYT NA TRBJ1-2 TRBV6-1
ASSQRQGVNTGELF hyperexpanded TRBJ2-2 TRBV7-9
ASSLETGFDTQY NA TRBJ2-3 TRBV11-2
ASSPSSSYNEQF NA TRBJ2-1 TRBV9
ASSLGGGFSGNTIY NA TRBJ1-3 TRBV7-6
ASSWTPNTEAF once TRBJ1-1 TRBV7-3
ASSPYISTDTQY NA TRBJ2-3 TRBV14
ASRDSDGGYEQY NA TRBJ2-7 TRBV18
ASSDTPESPLH NA TRBJ1-6 TRBV6-4
SVTGGWSSEAF NA TRBJ1-1 TRBV29-1
ASGFGDEQY NA TRBJ2-7 TRBV12-5
ARSPERFKQCYNEQF NA TRBJ2-1 TRBV5-3
ASMSGYSGNTIY NA TRBJ1-3 TRBV6-5
ASSPPGAGLYNEQF NA TRBJ2-1 TRBV5-6
AIKENGADYGYT NA TRBJ1-2 TRBV10-3
AWSRDSNNSPLH few TRBJ1-6 TRBV30
ASSLGWANEKLF NA TRBJ1-4 TRBV5-5
ASSSGGPGTEAF NA TRBJ1-1 TRBV5-1
ASSLGDRSYGYT few TRBJ1-2 TRBV7-9
ASSILYRGSEQF NA TRBJ2-1 TRBV13
ASKEEMGYEQY NA TRBJ2-7 TRBV2
ASKPSGGAGEQF NA TRBJ2-1 TRBV9
ASSPGQGIGAF NA TRBJ1-1 TRBV11-2
ASSPGAGGNQPQH NA TRBJ1-5 TRBV28
ASSYAGRNQPQH NA TRBJ1-5 TRBV6-6